This T cell receptor (beta chain) emerged from a study of regulatory and conventional T cells in RAG deficiency. Data came from immunoSEQ multiplex PCR; TCRdb stores just in-frame clones and leaves some out. The table shows tens of thousands of clones, with about 89% occurring only once. The CDR3 is made up of 14 amino acids. CDR1 is KGHSH, CDR2 LQKENI, per germline. Trimming shortened V by 2 bases and J by 2 bases, and 10 bases separated the two germline ends. The data were also submitted as part of a second study, on regulatory T cells. That paper states: Primers: 52 TRBV forward and 13 TRBJ reverse.

The chain employs TRBV18 and TRBJ2-7; weak D call: TRBD2 (6 bases). The material sequenced was CD8+ T cells sorted from blood. The TCR sequence derives from a human donor in good health. DNA for the CDR3: TGTGCCAGCTCACCAGGGGGGAGCGCCTACGAGCAGTACTTC. Protein: CASSPGGSAYEQYF.